Included here is one T cell receptor (beta chain) sequence, with context. The antigen remains undetermined. This record belongs to a study of cytomegalovirus exposure and HLA in healthy donors. Study in general: The Caucasian-associated ancestry cluster contained about 80% of the 300 to 450 genotyped donors.

The PCR contained 60 Vbeta and 13 Jbeta primers. Sequencing used immunoSEQ multiplex PCR; TCRdb keeps in-frame clones, though not all of them. The table records about 120,000 clones, 75% to 85% of them present only once. Study outcomes and limitations: Cytomegalovirus-associated status was assigned to about 150 TCR beta chains.

This CDR3 comprises 14 residues. Germline V gene lookup returns CDR1 SNHLY and CDR2 FYNNEI. Unmatched junction bases numbered 7, after V lost 6 bases and J lost 7 bases. The V call is TRBV2, the J call TRBJ2-1, with 9 bases lining up with TRBD1. The sequenced sample consisted of PBMCs. The sequence was obtained from a female donor in good health and CMV-seropositive. The CDR3 is CASSQIQGANEQFF. The CDR3 nucleotides read TGTGCCAGCAGCCAAATACAGGGGGCGAATGAGCAGTTCTTC.